Here is one T cell receptor (beta chain) with its context. The data are from a study of T cell responses to AZD1222 COVID-19 vaccine. Produced via immunoSEQ multiplex PCR; TCRdb's table is partial and in-frame only. There are about 120,000 clones in the sample; roughly 91% occur only once, and less than 6% lies in the top ten. This CDR3 is built from 16 residues. Germline lookup yields CDR1 SEHNR and CDR2 FQNEAQ (reference sequence). With 5 bases removed from V and 4 bases from J, the gap between germline ends came to 18 bases. This material consisted of peripheral blood, taken 28 days after the second AZD1222 dose. This sequence originates from an adult who received the AZD1222 COVID-19 vaccine. The rearrangement links TRBV7-9 to TRBJ1-3; D may be TRBD1 (6 bases). CDR3 protein: CASSIGRGQFGNTIYF. The CDR3 DNA reads as TGTGCCAGCAGCATAGGTCGGGGGCAGTTCGGAAACACCATATATTTT.